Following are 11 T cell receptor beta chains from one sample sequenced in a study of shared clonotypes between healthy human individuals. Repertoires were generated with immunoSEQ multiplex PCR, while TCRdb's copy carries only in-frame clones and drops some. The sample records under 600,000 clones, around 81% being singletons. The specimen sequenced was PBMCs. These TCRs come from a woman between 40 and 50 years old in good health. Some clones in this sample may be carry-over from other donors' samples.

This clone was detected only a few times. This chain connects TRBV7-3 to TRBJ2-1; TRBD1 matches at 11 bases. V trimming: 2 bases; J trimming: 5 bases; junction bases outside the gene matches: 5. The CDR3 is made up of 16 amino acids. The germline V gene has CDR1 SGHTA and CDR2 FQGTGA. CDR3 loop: CASSLVGTGGDNEQFF. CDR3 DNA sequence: TGTGCCAGCAGCTTAGTCGGGACAGGGGGTGACAATGAGCAGTTCTTC.

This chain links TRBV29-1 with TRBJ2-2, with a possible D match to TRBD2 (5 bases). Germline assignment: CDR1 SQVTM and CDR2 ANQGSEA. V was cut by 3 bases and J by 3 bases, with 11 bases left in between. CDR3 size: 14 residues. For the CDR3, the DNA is TGCAGCGTTGAGGAGGTTCCCTACACCGGGGAGCTGTTTTTT. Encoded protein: CSVEEVPYTGELFF.

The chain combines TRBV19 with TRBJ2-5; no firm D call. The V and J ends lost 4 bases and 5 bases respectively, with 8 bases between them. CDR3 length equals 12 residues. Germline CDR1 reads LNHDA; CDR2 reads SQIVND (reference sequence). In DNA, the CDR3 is TGTGCCAGTAGTACTGCCGGCGAGACCCAGTACTTC. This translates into CASSTAGETQYF.

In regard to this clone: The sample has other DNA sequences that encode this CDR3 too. CDR3 sequence: CASSLGSSYEQYF. The CDR3 DNA is TGTGCCAGCAGTTTAGGGAGCTCCTACGAGCAGTACTTC. The gene calls are TRBV28 and TRBJ2-7, with D possibly TRBD2 on 5 matching bases. Germline V gives CDR1 MDHEN, CDR2 SYDVKM. V gave up 2 bases and J gave up 0 bases, with 5 bases separating them. The CDR3 sequence is 13 residues long.

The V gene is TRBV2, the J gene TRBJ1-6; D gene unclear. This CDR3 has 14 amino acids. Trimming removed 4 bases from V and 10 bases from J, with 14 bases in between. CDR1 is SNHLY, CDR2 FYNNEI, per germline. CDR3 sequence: CASSGLKSQSPLHF. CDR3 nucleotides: TGTGCCAGCAGTGGATTGAAAAGCCAGTCACCCCTCCACTTT.

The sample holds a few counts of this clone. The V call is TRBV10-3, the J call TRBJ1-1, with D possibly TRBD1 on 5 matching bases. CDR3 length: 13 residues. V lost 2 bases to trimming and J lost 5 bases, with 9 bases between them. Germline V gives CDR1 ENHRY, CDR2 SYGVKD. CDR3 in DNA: TGTGCCATCAGTGAGGTCGAGGGGACTGAAGCTTTCTTT. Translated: CAISEVEGTEAFF.

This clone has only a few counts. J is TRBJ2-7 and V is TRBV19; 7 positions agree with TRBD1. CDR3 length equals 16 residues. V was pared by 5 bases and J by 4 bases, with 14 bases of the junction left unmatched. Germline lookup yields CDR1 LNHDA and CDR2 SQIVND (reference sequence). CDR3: CASSAWIDRDRYEQYF. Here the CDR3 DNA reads TGTGCCAGTAGTGCCTGGATCGACAGGGACCGGTACGAGCAGTACTTC.

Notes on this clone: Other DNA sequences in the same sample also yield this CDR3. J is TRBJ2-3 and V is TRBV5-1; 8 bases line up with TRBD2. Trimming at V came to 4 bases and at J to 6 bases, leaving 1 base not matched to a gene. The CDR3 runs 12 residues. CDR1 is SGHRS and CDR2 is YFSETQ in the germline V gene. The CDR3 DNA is TGCGCCAGCAGCCCGGGAGGGGATACGCAGTATTTT. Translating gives CASSPGGDTQYF.

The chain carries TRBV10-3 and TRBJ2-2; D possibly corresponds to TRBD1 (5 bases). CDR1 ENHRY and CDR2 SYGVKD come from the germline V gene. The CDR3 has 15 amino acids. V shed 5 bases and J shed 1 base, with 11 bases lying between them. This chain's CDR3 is CAISSPDRNTGELFF. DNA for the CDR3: TGTGCCATCAGTTCCCCAGACAGGAACACCGGGGAGCTGTTTTTT.

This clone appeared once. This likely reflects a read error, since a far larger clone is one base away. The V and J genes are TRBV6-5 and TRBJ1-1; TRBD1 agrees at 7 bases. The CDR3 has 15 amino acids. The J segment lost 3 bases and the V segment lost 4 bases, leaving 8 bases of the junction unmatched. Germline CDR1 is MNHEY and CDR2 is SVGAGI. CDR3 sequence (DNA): TGTGCCAGCAGTTCGGTACAGGGGTTTTACACTGAAGCTTTCTTT. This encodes CASSSVQGFYTEAFF.

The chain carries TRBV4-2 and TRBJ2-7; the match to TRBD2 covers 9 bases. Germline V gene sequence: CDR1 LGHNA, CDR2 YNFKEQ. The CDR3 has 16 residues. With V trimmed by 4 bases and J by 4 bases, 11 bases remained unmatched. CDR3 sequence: CASSRGIAGVQYEQYF. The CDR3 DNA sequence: TGTGCCAGCAGCCGCGGGATAGCGGGAGTGCAATACGAGCAGTACTTC.